What follows are 14 T cell receptor beta chains derived from one specimen sequenced in a study of T cells expressing NK-cell markers. TCRdb reprocessed the 5' RACE reads, keeping one entry per CDR3 protein, no DNA. This sample contains about 260,000 distinct CDR3 sequences. Material for sequencing was blood T cells: a sorted CD56 or NKG2C T cell subset, CD4+ or CD8+ T cells, or bulk PBMC T cells (not recorded which). These receptors originate from a young man in good health.

CDR3 sequence reads: CASSLGFQGRAFF. The V and J genes are TRBV12-3 or TRBV12-4 and TRBJ1-1; TCRdb lists TRBD1, though no DNA is available to test this call. The CDR3 contains 13 residues.

The chain combines TRBV11-3 with TRBJ2-2. Germline V gene lookup returns CDR1 SGHNT and CDR2 YENEEA. This CDR3 region has 14 residues. CDR3 region: CASSPERNTGELFF.

This chain joins TRBV20-1 and TRBJ2-3; TCRdb picks TRBD2, but there is no DNA to check that call. Germline V gene data show CDR1 as DFQATT and CDR2 as SNEGSKA (reference sequence). The CDR3 length is 14 residues. The CDR3 region is CSAKKRGTTDTQYF.

The chain couples TRBV7-2 to TRBJ1-4; TCRdb's assignment of TRBD1 cannot be checked, as there is no DNA. From germline, CDR1 is SGHTA and CDR2 FQGNSA. The CDR3 loop spans 15 amino acids. The CDR3 sequence: CASSLIRGGDEKLFF. Full variable domain (outside the CDR3, taken from reference TRBV7-2 and TRBJ1-4): GAGVSQSPSNKVTEKGKDVELRCDPISGHTALYWYRQSLGQGLEFLIYFQGNSAPDKSGLPSDRFSAERTGGSVSTLTIQRTQQEDSAVYLCASSLIRGGDEKLFFGSGTQLSVL.

V usage is TRBV4-2 and J usage is TRBJ2-2; with no DNA, the TCRdb D assignment of TRBD1 cannot be verified. Per the germline V gene, CDR1 is LGHNA and CDR2 is YNFKEQ. The CDR3 loop spans 17 amino acids. The CDR3 region is CASSQATGDPNTGELFF.

The chain couples TRBV12-3 or TRBV12-4 to TRBJ2-3; TCRdb calls TRBD1, which cannot be checked without DNA. The CDR3 loop spans 12 amino acids. The CDR3 protein is CASRTDVHTQYF.

This rearrangement joins TRBV4-1 to TRBJ2-3; there is no DNA to check the TCRdb D call of TRBD1. The V gene's germline CDR1 is MGHRA and CDR2 YSYEKL. This CDR3 region has 13 residues. This CDR3 reads CASSRQQGDTQYF.

The CDR3 protein is CASSPGAPGSNQPQHF. The chain recombines TRBV18 with TRBJ1-5; the TCRdb call, TRBD1, lacks DNA for checking. The V gene's germline CDR1 is KGHSH and CDR2 LQKENI. The CDR3 spans 16 residues.

This chain joins TRBV10-3 and TRBJ1-4. This CDR3 has 15 residues. Germline-derived CDR1 and CDR2 are ENHRY and SYGVKD. CDR3 region: CAISESKSAQEKLFF.

CDR3 residues: CSARGRLAEYEQYF. The chain combines TRBV20-1 with TRBJ2-7. Germline V lookup: CDR1 DFQATT, CDR2 SNEGSKA (reference sequence). CDR3 length: 14 amino acids.

The CDR3 reads CASSLFLGRSTGELFF. This chain links TRBV28 with TRBJ2-2; the TCRdb D gene call, TRBD2, has no DNA to confirm it. From germline, CDR1 is MDHEN and CDR2 SYDVKM. This CDR3 region has 16 residues. The full variable domain, completed using reference TRBV28 and TRBJ2-2, is DVKVTQSSRYLVKRTGEKVFLECVQDMDHENMFWYRQDPGLGLRLIYFSYDVKMKEKGDIPEGYSVSREKKERFSLILESASTNQTSMYLCASSLFLGRSTGELFFGEGSRLTVL.

The chain carries TRBV7-2 and TRBJ2-1; as DNA is missing, the TRBD2 call by TCRdb cannot be tested. The CDR3 covers 14 residues. In germline, CDR1 is SGHTA, CDR2 FQGNSA. The CDR3 sequence: CASSEGLDYNEQFF. The full variable domain, with the rest looked up from reference TRBV7-2 and TRBJ2-1, is GAGVSQSPSNKVTEKGKDVELRCDPISGHTALYWYRQSLGQGLEFLIYFQGNSAPDKSGLPSDRFSAERTGGSVSTLTIQRTQQEDSAVYLCASSEGLDYNEQFFGPGTRLTVL.

The chain has TRBV9 and TRBJ2-1; TCRdb names TRBD2, which stays unverified in the absence of DNA. The germline V gene encodes CDR1 SGDLS and CDR2 YYNGEE. CDR3 length: 15 residues. This chain's CDR3 is CASSDSPARRKKQFF.

J is TRBJ2-3 and V is TRBV5-1; without DNA, the TCRdb call of TRBD2 cannot be checked. There are 18 residues in the CDR3. From germline, CDR1 is SGHRS and CDR2 YFSETQ. CDR3 in amino acids: CASNAGLAGVGSTDTQYF.